This is a list of T cell receptor beta chains from one sample in a study of identical twins. TCRdb processed the 5' RACE reads anew with MiXCR; each CDR3 protein has one entry. Here the sample spans a few hundred thousand distinct CDR3 sequences, 7.5% to 10% being singletons. These data are also associated with another study on yellow fever vaccine responses in identical twins.

The source material was PBMCs. The receptors were sampled from a woman under 30 in good health. The CDR3 runs from the conserved cysteine through the conserved F or W. The D gene is left open where the match is weak. Clone size is shown for a subset of rows, as once, few, many or a class of expanded clone.

d_gene | j_gene | v_gene | abundance | CDR3aa | CDR3nt
NA | TRBJ2-7 | TRBV12-3/TRBV12-4 | many | CASRSETVSSYEQYF | TGTGCCAGCAGATCGGAGACTGTGAGCTCCTACGAGCAGTACTTC
TRBD1 | TRBJ2-3 | TRBV15 | few | CATSRDRGGWDTQYF | TGTGCCACCAGCAGAGATCGAGGGGGCTGGGATACGCAGTATTTT
NA | TRBJ2-7 | TRBV5-5 | many | CASSFVGGYPSSYEQYF | TGTGCCAGCAGCTTTGTTGGAGGATATCCTAGCTCCTACGAGCAGTACTTC
TRBD1 | TRBJ2-4 | TRBV20-1 | NA | CSASRDSLAKNIQYF | TGCAGTGCTAGTAGGGACAGTTTAGCCAAAAACATTCAGTACTTC
TRBD2 | TRBJ2-1 | TRBV3-1 | many | CASRPLAASSYNEQFF | TGTGCCAGCAGGCCACTAGCGGCCAGCTCCTACAATGAGCAGTTCTTC
TRBD2 | TRBJ2-5 | TRBV29-1 | many | CSVEDPQSFSGVDETQYF | TGCAGCGTTGAAGATCCACAATCATTCAGCGGGGTCGATGAGACCCAGTACTTC
TRBD2 | TRBJ2-7 | TRBV12-3/TRBV12-4 | many | CASSTLAGTVREQYF | TGTGCCAGCAGTACCCTAGCGGGAACGGTCCGCGAGCAGTACTTC
TRBD1 | TRBJ1-3 | TRBV28 | few | CASSLPTGYRNTIYF | TGTGCCAGCAGCCTACCGACAGGGTACAGAAACACCATATATTTT
TRBD2 | TRBJ2-1 | TRBV6-1 | many | CASRQGLAGGYEQFF | TGTGCCAGCAGGCAGGGACTAGCGGGAGGATATGAGCAGTTCTTC
TRBD2 | TRBJ2-3 | TRBV9 | few | CASSVGGSGDTQYF | TGTGCCAGCAGCGTAGGGGGTAGCGGGGATACGCAGTATTTT
NA | TRBJ1-4 | TRBV28 | few | CASSLWPKELFF | TGTGCCAGCAGTTTATGGCCCAAGGAACTGTTTTTT
NA | TRBJ2-2 | TRBV11-1 | NA | CASSLFSLASPGELFF | TGTGCCAGCAGCTTATTTTCCCTTGCTAGCCCCGGGGAGCTGTTTTTT
TRBD1 | TRBJ2-7 | TRBV6-1 | few | CASKLRGQGFSGVSEQYF | TGTGCCAGCAAACTTCGGGGACAGGGTTTTTCGGGGGTATCCGAGCAGTACTTC
NA | TRBJ1-6 | TRBV20-1 | NA | CSARAGSFGSPLHF | TGCAGTGCTAGGGCCGGGTCCTTTGGTTCACCCCTCCACTTT
NA | TRBJ1-6 | TRBV28 | NA | CASSPITLDPYNSPLHF | TGTGCCAGCAGTCCGATTACGCTCGACCCCTATAATTCACCCCTCCACTTT
NA | TRBJ2-4 | TRBV6-2/TRBV6-3 | many | CASSSGNENIQYF | TGTGCCAGCAGTTCCGGGAATGAAAACATTCAGTACTTC
NA | TRBJ1-2 | TRBV13 | NA | CASSLILDPYGYTF | TGTGCCAGCAGCTTAATACTAGATCCCTATGGCTACACCTTC
TRBD1 | TRBJ1-5 | TRBV20-1 | NA | CSASLTGGGLDQPQHF | TGCAGTGCTAGCCTGACAGGGGGCGGGTTGGATCAGCCCCAGCATTTT
NA | TRBJ2-5 | TRBV7-8 | many | CASSLEGQGEEETQYF | TGTGCCAGCAGCTTAGAGGGTCAAGGGGAAGAAGAGACCCAGTACTTC
TRBD2 | TRBJ2-1 | TRBV5-4 | many | CASSLGTSGSSNEQFF | TGTGCCAGCAGCTTGGGGACTAGCGGGTCCAGCAATGAGCAGTTCTTC
NA | TRBJ2-1 | TRBV29-1 | few | CSVEDRGGGSSYNEQFF | TGCAGCGTTGAAGATCGTGGGGGAGGCAGCTCCTACAATGAGCAGTTCTTC
NA | TRBJ2-2 | TRBV7-9 | many | CASSYQGSGELFF | TGTGCCAGCAGCTACCAGGGTTCCGGGGAGCTGTTTTTT
NA | TRBJ1-6 | TRBV7-9 | NA | CASRRDSPLHF | TGTGCCAGCCGGAGGGATTCACCCCTCCACTTT
TRBD2 | TRBJ2-3 | TRBV19 | NA | CASSPGLARSTDTQYF | TGTGCCAGTAGCCCGGGACTAGCGAGGAGCACAGATACGCAGTATTTT
NA | TRBJ1-1 | TRBV5-5 | NA | CASSWSLPGPGGEAFF | TGTGCCAGCAGCTGGTCACTCCCGGGCCCAGGCGGTGAAGCTTTCTTT
TRBD1 | TRBJ2-3 | TRBV11-2 | many | CASSLGTGVTDTQYF | TGTGCCAGCAGCTTAGGGACAGGGGTCACAGATACGCAGTATTTT
NA | TRBJ2-7 | TRBV3-1 | few | CASSQGPPTGTTYEQYF | TGTGCCAGCAGCCAAGGTCCCCCAACCGGAACCACCTACGAGCAGTACTTC
TRBD2 | TRBJ2-5 | TRBV9 | NA | CASSDGLAYQETQYF | TGTGCCAGCAGCGACGGACTAGCGTACCAAGAGACCCAGTACTTC
NA | TRBJ1-6 | TRBV27 | NA | CASSSRQARDSPLHF | TGTGCCAGCAGTTCTAGACAGGCCCGGGATTCACCCCTCCACTTT
TRBD2 | TRBJ2-1 | TRBV6-2/TRBV6-3 | NA | CASSYSGTYNEQFF | TGTGCCAGCAGTTACAGCGGGACTTATAATGAGCAGTTCTTC
TRBD2 | TRBJ2-7 | TRBV11-2 | many | CASSPQGASGGASLYEQYF | TGTGCCAGCAGCCCCCAGGGGGCTAGCGGGGGGGCGTCTTTGTACGAGCAGTACTTC
NA | TRBJ2-7 | TRBV20-1 | few | CSARIGSSNYEQYF | TGCAGTGCTAGGATCGGGAGTTCGAACTACGAGCAGTACTTC
NA | TRBJ2-5 | TRBV7-2 | many | CASSQQGQTQYF | TGTGCCAGCAGTCAACAGGGACAGACCCAGTACTTC
NA | TRBJ1-6 | TRBV3-1 | few | CASRDFDSPLHF | TGTGCCAGCAGGGACTTCGATTCACCCCTCCACTTT
TRBD2 | TRBJ2-3 | TRBV12-3/TRBV12-4 | few | CASLGRGISTDTQYF | TGTGCCAGCCTGGGGCGGGGGATTAGCACAGATACGCAGTATTTT
NA | TRBJ2-3 | TRBV14 | NA | CASSPLAGPNTQYF | TGTGCCAGCAGCCCCCTCGCAGGGCCAAATACGCAGTATTTT
NA | TRBJ2-1 | TRBV20-1 | many | CSAGDTPFKQFF | TGCAGTGCTGGGGACACGCCATTTAAGCAGTTCTTC
TRBD2 | TRBJ2-2 | TRBV12-3/TRBV12-4 | NA | CASSTSGGITGELFF | TGTGCCAGCAGTACTAGCGGGGGAATCACCGGGGAGCTGTTTTTT
NA | TRBJ1-4 | TRBV20-1 | many | CSARDYRVNEKLFF | TGCAGTGCTAGAGATTACAGAGTTAATGAAAAACTGTTTTTT
TRBD1 | TRBJ1-4 | TRBV29-1 | many | CSVARDRSNEKLFF | TGCAGCGTCGCCCGGGACAGATCTAATGAAAAACTGTTTTTT
NA | TRBJ2-1 | TRBV5-1 | NA | CASSPTPPLGAPNYNEQFF | TGCGCCAGCAGCCCAACGCCACCCCTTGGGGCACCCAATTACAATGAGCAGTTCTTC
TRBD2 | TRBJ2-2 | TRBV9 | few | CASSVELAGRTGELFF | TGTGCCAGCAGCGTAGAACTAGCGGGGCGCACCGGGGAGCTGTTTTTT
NA | TRBJ2-5 | TRBV7-9 | many | CASSPGLKETQYF | TGTGCCAGCAGCCCGGGCCTGAAAGAGACCCAGTACTTC
TRBD2 | TRBJ2-7 | TRBV19 | NA | CASSRTSNEQYF | TGTGCCAGTAGCAGGACTAGTAACGAGCAGTACTTC
TRBD1 | TRBJ2-7 | TRBV28 | few | CASSQIDRVVHEQYF | TGTGCCAGCAGTCAAATAGACAGGGTGGTTCACGAGCAGTACTTC
NA | TRBJ2-3 | TRBV20-1 | few | CSASVGGFGTDTQYF | TGCAGTGCTAGCGTAGGGGGGTTTGGAACAGATACGCAGTATTTT
NA | TRBJ2-6 | TRBV18 | NA | CASSQGRPSGANVLTF | TGTGCCAGCTCACAGGGGAGGCCGTCTGGGGCCAACGTCCTGACTTTC
NA | TRBJ1-4 | TRBV29-1 | few | CSVIWTHEKLFF | TGCAGCGTGATATGGACGCACGAAAAACTGTTTTTT
TRBD2 | TRBJ2-1 | TRBV2 | few | CASRGRRGLGLAGVENEQFF | TGTGCCAGCAGGGGTCGTCGGGGACTAGGACTAGCGGGAGTCGAGAATGAGCAGTTCTTC
NA | TRBJ2-1 | TRBV2 | few | CASQLERDNEQFF | TGTGCCAGCCAACTAGAGAGGGACAATGAGCAGTTCTTC
NA | TRBJ2-3 | TRBV15 | many | CATSRDGQSPSTDTQYF | TGTGCCACCAGCAGAGACGGACAGTCCCCCTCAACAGATACGCAGTATTTT
NA | TRBJ2-5 | TRBV7-9 | many | CASSRGGTGFDRETQYF | TGTGCCAGCAGCCGCGGTGGGACGGGCTTTGATAGGGAGACCCAGTACTTC
NA | TRBJ2-7 | TRBV20-1 | few | CSRASIRAHEQYF | TGCAGCCGCGCCTCGATTCGGGCCCACGAGCAGTACTTC
NA | TRBJ1-5 | TRBV6-2/TRBV6-3 | many | CASNPAGNQPQHF | TGTGCCAGTAACCCCGCGGGCAATCAGCCCCAGCATTTT
NA | TRBJ1-3 | TRBV2 | many | CASHRTASGNTIYF | TGTGCCAGCCACCGGACTGCCTCTGGAAACACCATATATTTT
NA | TRBJ2-7 | TRBV29-1 | few | CSVEWGFSYEQYF | TGCAGCGTTGAATGGGGGTTCTCCTACGAGCAGTACTTC
NA | TRBJ2-2 | TRBV24-1 | NA | CATNNPGARGTVELFF | TGTGCCACCAACAACCCAGGGGCTAGGGGCACCGTGGAGCTGTTTTTT
TRBD1 | TRBJ2-7 | TRBV7-9 | few | CASSARTGEIYEQYF | TGTGCCAGCAGCGCCCGGACAGGGGAGATCTACGAGCAGTACTTC